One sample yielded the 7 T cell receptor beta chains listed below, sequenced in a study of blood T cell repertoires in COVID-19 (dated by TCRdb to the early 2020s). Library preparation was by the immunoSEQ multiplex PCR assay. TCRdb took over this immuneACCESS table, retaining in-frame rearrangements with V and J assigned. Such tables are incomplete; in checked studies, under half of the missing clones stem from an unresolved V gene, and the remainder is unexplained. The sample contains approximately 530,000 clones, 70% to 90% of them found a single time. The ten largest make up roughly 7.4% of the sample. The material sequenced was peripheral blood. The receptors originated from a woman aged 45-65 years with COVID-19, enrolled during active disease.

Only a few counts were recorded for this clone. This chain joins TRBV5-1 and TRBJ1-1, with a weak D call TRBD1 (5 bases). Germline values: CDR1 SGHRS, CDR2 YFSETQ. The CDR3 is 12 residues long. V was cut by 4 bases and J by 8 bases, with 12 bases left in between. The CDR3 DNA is TGCGCCAGCAGCGGGCGCTACAGGGAAGCTTTCTTT. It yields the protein CASSGRYREAFF.

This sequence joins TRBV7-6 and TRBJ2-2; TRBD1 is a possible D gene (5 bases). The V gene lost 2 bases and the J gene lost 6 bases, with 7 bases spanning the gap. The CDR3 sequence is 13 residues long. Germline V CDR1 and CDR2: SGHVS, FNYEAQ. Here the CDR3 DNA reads TGTGCCAGCAGCTTACAGGGTTCCGGGGAGCTGTTTTTT. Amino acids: CASSLQGSGELFF.

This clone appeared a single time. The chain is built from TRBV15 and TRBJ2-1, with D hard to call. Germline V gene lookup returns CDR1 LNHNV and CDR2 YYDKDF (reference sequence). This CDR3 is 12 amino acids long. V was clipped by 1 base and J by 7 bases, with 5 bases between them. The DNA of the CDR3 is TGTGCCACCAGCAGAGTCCTGAATGAGCAGTTCTTC. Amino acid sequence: CATSRVLNEQFF.

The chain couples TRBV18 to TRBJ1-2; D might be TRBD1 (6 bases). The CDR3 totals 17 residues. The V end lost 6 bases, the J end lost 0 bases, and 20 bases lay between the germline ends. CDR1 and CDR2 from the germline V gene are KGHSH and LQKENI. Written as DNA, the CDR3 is TGTGCCAGCTCCCCATTCCAGGGGTCGTCTTCTAACTATGGCTACACCTTC. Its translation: CASSPFQGSSSNYGYTF.

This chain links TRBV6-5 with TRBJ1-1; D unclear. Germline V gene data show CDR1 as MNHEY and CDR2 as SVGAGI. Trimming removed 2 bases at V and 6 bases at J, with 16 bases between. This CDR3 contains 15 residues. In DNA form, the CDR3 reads TGTGCCAGCAGTTACGCGATCCCTTCGGAGCCTGAAGCTTTCTTT. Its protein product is CASSYAIPSEPEAFF.

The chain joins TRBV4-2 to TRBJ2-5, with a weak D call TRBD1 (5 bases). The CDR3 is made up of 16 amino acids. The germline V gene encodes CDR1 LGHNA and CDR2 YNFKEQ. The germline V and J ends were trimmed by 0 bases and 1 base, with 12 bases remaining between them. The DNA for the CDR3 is TGTGCCAGCAGCCAAGATTATCAGGGCTCCCAAGAGACCCAGTACTTC. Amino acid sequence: CASSQDYQGSQETQYF.

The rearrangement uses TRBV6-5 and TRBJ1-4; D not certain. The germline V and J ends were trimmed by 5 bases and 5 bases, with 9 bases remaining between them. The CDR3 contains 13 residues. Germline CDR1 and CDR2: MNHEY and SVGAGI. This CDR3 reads CASSNRPNEKLFF. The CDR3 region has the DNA TGTGCCAGCAGTAACAGACCCAATGAAAAACTGTTTTTT.